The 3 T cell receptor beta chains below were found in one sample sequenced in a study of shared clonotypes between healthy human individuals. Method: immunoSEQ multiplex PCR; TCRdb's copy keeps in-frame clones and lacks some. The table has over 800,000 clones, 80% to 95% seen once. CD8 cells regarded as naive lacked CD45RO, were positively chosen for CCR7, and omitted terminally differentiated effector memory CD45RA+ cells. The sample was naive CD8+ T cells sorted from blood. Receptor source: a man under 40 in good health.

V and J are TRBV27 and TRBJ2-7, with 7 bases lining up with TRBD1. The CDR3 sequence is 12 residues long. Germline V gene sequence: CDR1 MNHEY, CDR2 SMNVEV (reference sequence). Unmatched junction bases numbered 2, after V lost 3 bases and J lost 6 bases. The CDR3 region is CASSLGQSEQYF. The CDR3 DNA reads TGTGCCAGCAGTTTGGGACAGAGCGAGCAGTACTTC.

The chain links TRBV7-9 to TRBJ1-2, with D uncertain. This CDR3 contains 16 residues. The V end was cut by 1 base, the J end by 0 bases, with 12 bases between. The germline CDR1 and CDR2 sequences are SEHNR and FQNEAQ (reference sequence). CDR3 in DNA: TGTGCCAGCAGCTTAGGCCGGGGAAAGTCTAACTATGGCTACACCTTC. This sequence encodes CASSLGRGKSNYGYTF.

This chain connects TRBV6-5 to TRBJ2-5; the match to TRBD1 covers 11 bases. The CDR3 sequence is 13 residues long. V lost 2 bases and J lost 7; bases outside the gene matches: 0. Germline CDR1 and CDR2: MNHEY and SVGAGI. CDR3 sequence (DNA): TGTGCCAGCAGTTACGGGACAGGGGGGACCCAGTACTTC. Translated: CASSYGTGGTQYF.